The present TCR beta chain was sequenced within a study of CD8+ T cells in alopecia areata. Treatment of the sample: oral pan-JAK inhibitor, 5-10 mg twice daily. A FACSAria was used to sort CD4+ and CD8+ T cells. These cells came from PBMCs. This CDR3 has 12 amino acids. The germline CDR1 and CDR2 sequences are SGHVS and FNYEAQ. Trimming pared 3 bases from V and 1 base from J, leaving 3 bases between. This clone occurred a few times. cDNA serving as the sequencing template came from extracted, reverse transcribed RNA. Libraries were prepared by immunoSEQ multiplex PCR; TCRdb keeps only in-frame clonotypes and omits some of them. The sample holds 250,000 to 300,000 clones; roughly 60% are singletons and the top ten take about 1.7%.

The specimen was CD4+ T cells sorted from blood, collected at week 24, from a patient treated with tofacitinib. J is TRBJ2-5 and V is TRBV7-6; no definite D call. The TCR comes from a human donor with alopecia areata. CDR3 in amino acids: CASSFFQETQYF. CDR3 in DNA: TGTGCCAGCAGCTTTTTCCAAGAGACCCAGTACTTC.